The present T cell receptor beta chain was sequenced within a study of blood T cell repertoires in COVID-19. Study summary: COVID-19 samples from acute and convalescent phases originated in the United States, Italy and Spain. From T cells, B-cell-depleted T cells, or PBMCs came the material, which was cDNA or gDNA.

Original data processing: Scientists estimated how many nucleated cells there were by amplifying reference gene primers. Repertoires were generated with immunoSEQ multiplex PCR, while TCRdb's copy carries only in-frame clones and drops some. That table furnishes V, J and clone size, whereas the DNA furnished D and trimming. This table has over 150,000 clones, 91% appearing once. Sequencing used peripheral blood. This TCR was sampled from a man aged 50-60 years with acute or convalescent COVID-19.

The CDR3 nucleotides are TGTGCCAGCAGCGCCCCGACTAGCGGGATGGAGACCCAGTACTTC. It encodes CASSAPTSGMETQYF. J is TRBJ2-5 and V is TRBV11-1; 11 bases align to TRBD2. The CDR3 extends over 15 amino acids. The trim removed 5 bases at V and 5 bases at J, leaving 7 bases unmatched. CDR1 and CDR2 from the germline V gene are SGHAT and FQDESV (reference sequence).